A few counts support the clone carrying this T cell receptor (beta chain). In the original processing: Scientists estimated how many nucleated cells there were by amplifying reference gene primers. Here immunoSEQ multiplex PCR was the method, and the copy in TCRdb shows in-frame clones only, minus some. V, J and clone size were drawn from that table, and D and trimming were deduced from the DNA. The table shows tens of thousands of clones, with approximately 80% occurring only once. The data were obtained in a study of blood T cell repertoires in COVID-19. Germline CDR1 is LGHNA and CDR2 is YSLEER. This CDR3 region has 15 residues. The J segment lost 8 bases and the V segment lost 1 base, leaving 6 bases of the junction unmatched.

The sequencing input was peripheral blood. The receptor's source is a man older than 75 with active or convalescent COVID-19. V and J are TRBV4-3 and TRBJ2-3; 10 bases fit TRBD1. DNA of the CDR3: TGCGCCAGCAGCCAAGGACAGGGGGCGCAGGGTACGCAGTATTTT. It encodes CASSQGQGAQGTQYF.